This T cell receptor (beta chain) was captured in a study of T cell changes during pregnancy in multiple sclerosis. The repertoire was sequenced with immunoSEQ multiplex PCR; TCRdb's copy has only in-frame clones and lacks some. This sample has tens of thousands of clones; around 93% occur once, and the top ten carry 2.5% to 3%. This CDR3 comprises 13 residues. V was clipped by 4 bases and J by 4 bases, with 11 bases between them. Germline CDR1 and CDR2: SGHNT and YYREEE (reference sequence). The V call is TRBV5-4, the J call TRBJ1-2; tentative D call: TRBD1 (6 bases). The sample here was peripheral blood, taken in the second trimester of pregnancy. The TCR was taken from a female donor with multiple sclerosis, enrolled in a pregnancy study. The CDR3 nucleotides are TGTGCCAGCAGCGGACGGGACACCTATGGCTACACCTTC. Translated, it gives CASSGRDTYGYTF.